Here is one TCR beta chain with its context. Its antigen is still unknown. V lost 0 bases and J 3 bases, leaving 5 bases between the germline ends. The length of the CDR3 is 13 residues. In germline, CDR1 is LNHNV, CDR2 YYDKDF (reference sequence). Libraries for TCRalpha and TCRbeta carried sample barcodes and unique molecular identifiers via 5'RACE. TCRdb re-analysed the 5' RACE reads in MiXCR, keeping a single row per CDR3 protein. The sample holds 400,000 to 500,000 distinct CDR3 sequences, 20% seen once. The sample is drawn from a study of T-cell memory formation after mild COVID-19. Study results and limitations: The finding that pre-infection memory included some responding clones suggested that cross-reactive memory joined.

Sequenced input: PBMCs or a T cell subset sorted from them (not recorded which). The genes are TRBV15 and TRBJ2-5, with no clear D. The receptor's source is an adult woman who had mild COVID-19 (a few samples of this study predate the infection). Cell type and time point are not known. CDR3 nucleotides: TGTGCCACCAGCAGAGATGTGGAAGAGACCCAGTACTTC. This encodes CATSRDVEETQYF.